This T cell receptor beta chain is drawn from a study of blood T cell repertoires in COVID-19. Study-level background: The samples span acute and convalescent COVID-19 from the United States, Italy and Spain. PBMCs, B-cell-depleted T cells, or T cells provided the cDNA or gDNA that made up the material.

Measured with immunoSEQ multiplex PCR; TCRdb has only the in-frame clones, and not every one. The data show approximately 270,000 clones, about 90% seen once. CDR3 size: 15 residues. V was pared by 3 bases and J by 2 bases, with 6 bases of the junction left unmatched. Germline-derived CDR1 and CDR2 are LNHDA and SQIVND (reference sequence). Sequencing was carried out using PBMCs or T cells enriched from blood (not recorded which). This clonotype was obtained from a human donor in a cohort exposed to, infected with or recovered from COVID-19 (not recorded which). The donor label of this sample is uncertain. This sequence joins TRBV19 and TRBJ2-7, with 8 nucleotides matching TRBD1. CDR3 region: CASSIAAGGAYEQYF. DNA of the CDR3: TGTGCCAGTAGTATTGCGGCAGGGGGCGCCTACGAGCAGTACTTC.